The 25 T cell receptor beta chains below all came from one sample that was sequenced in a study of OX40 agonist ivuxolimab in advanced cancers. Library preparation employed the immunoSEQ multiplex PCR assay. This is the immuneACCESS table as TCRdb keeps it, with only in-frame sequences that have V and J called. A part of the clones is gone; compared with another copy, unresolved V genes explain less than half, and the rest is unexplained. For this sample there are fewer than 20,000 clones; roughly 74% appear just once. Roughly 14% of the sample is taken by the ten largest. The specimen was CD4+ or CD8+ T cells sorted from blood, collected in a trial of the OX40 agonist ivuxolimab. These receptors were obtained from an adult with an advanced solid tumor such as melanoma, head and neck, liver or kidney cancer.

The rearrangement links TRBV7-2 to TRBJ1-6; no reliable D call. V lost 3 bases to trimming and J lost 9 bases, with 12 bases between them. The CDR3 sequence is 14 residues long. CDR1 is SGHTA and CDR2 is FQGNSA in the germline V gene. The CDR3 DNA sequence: TGTGCCAGCAGCTTGGGTGTGAGTTTTTCACCCCTCCACTTT. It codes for CASSLGVSFSPLHF. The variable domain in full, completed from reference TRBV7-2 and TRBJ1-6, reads GAGVSQSPSNKVTEKGKDVELRCDPISGHTALYWYRQSLGQGLEFLIYFQGNSAPDKSGLPSDRFSAERTGGSVSTLTIQRTQQEDSAVYLCASSLGVSFSPLHFGNGTRLTVT.

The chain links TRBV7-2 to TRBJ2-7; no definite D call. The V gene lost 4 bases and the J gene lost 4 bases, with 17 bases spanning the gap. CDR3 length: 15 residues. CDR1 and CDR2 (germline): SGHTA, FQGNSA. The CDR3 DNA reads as TGTGCCAGCAGCTACAAGGGCCCGACCCCATACGAGCAGTACTTC. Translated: CASSYKGPTPYEQYF.

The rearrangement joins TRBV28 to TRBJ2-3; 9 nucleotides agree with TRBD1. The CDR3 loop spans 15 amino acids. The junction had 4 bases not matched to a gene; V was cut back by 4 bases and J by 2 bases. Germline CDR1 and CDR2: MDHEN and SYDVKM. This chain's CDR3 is CASSSGQGSTDTQYF. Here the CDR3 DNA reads TGTGCCAGCAGTTCGGGACAGGGATCCACAGATACGCAGTATTTT.

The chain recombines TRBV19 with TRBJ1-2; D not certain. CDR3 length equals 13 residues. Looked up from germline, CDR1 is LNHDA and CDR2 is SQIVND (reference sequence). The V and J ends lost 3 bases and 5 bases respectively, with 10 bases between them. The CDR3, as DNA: TGTGCCAGTAGTATTGACTCCGGTTATGGCTACACCTTC. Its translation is CASSIDSGYGYTF.

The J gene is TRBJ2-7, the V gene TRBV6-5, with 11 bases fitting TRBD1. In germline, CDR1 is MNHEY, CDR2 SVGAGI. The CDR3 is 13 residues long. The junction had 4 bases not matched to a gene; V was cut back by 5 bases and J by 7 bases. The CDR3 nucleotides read TGTGCCAGCAGTGACGGGACAGGGGGAGAGCAGTACTTC. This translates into CASSDGTGGEQYF.

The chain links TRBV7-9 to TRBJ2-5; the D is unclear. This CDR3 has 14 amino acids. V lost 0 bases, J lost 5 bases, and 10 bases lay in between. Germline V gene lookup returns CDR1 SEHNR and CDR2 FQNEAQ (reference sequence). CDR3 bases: TGTGCCAGCAGCTTAGCGGCCTCTCCGGAGACCCAGTACTTC. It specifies CASSLAASPETQYF.

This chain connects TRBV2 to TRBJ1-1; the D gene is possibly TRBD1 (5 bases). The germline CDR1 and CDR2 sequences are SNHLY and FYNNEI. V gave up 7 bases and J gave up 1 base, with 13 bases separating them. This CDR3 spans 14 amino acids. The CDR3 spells CASIGRVGNTEAFF. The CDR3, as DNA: TGTGCCAGCATTGGCAGGGTTGGGAACACTGAAGCTTTCTTT.

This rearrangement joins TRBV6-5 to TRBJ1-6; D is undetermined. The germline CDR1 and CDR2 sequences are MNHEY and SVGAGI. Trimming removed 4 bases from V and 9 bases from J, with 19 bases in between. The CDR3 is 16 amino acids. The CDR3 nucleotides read TGTGCCAGCAGTTCCAACCGACCAAGCTCGGGTTCACCCCTCCACTTT. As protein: CASSSNRPSSGSPLHF.

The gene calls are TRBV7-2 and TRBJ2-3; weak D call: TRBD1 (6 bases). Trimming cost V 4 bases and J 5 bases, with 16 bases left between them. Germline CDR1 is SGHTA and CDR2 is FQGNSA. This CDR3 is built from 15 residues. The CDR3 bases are TGTGCCAGCAGCTCTACCCCGGGACAACTAGATACGCAGTATTTT. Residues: CASSSTPGQLDTQYF.

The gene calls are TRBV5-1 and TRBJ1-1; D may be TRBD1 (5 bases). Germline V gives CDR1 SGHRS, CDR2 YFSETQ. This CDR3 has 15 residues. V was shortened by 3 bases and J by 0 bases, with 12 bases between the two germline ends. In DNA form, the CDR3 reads TGCGCCAGCAGCTATGGGACTATCATGAACACTGAAGCTTTCTTT. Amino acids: CASSYGTIMNTEAFF.

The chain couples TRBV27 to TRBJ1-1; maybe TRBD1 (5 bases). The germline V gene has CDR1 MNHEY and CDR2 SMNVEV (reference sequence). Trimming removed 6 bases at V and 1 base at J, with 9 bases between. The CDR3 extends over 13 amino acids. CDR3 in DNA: TGTGCCAGCAGCCTGACAGAGAACACTGAAGCTTTCTTT. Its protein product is CASSLTENTEAFF.

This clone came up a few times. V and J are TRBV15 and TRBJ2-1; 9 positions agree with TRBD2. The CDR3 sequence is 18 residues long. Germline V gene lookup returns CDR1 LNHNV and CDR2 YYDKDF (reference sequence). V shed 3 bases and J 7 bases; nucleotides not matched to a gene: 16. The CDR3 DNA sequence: TGTGCCACCAGCAGTTCCGCCACCGGGACTAGCTTGGTGAATGAGCAGTTCTTC. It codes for CATSSSATGTSLVNEQFF.

The CDR3 sequence is CASDRGRLNEQFF. The CDR3 DNA is TGTGCCAGCGACAGGGGTCGCTTGAATGAGCAGTTCTTC. This chain connects TRBV28 to TRBJ2-1; 8 positions agree with TRBD1. V lost 8 bases to trimming and J lost 7 bases; unmatched junction nucleotides: 7. CDR3 length: 13 residues. Germline loops: CDR1 MDHEN, CDR2 SYDVKM.

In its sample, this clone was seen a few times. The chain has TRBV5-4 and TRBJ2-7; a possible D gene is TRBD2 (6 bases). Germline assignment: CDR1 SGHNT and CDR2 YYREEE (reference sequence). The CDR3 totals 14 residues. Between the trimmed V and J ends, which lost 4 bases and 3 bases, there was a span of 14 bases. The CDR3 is CASSQQEGGYEQYF. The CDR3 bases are TGTGCCAGCAGCCAGCAAGAGGGAGGCTACGAGCAGTACTTC.

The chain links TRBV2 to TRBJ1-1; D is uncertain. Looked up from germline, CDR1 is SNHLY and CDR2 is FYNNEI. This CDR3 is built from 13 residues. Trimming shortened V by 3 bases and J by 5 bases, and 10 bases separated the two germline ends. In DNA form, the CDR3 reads TGTGCCAGCAGTGACCAGGTCGTTACTGAAGCTTTCTTT. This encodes CASSDQVVTEAFF. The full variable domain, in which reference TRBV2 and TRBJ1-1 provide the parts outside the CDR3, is EPEVTQTPSHQVTQMGQEVILRCVPISNHLYFYWYRQILGQKVEFLVSFYNNEISEKSEIFDDQFSVERPDGSNFTLKIRSTKLEDSAMYFCASSDQVVTEAFFGQGTRLTVV.

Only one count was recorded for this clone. The CDR3 DNA is TGTGCCAGCAGCGCCCACGGACAGGGTTTTTCAGGAAACACCATATATTTT. Its protein is CASSAHGQGFSGNTIYF. V is TRBV9 and J is TRBJ1-3; 8 bases agree with TRBD1. The V gene's germline CDR1 is SGDLS and CDR2 YYNGEE. The junction had 12 bases not matched to a gene; V was cut back by 3 bases and J by 4 bases. This CDR3 spans 17 amino acids. Looking up the rest from reference TRBV9 and TRBJ1-3 gives the full variable domain: DSGVTQTPKHLITATGQRVTLRCSPRSGDLSVYWYQQSLDQGLQFLIQYYNGEERAKGNILERFSAQQFPDLHSELNLSSLELGDSALYFCASSAHGQGFSGNTIYFGEGSWLTVV.

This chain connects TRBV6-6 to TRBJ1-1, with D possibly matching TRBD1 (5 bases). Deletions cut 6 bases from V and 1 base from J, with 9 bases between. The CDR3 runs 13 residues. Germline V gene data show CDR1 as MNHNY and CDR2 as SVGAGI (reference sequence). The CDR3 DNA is TGTGCCAGCAGCCCCCAGGGGAACACTGAAGCTTTCTTT. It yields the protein CASSPQGNTEAFF.

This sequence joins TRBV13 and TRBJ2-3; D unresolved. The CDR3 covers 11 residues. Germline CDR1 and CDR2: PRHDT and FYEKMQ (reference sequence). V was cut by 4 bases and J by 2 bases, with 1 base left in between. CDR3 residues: CASSYTDTQYF. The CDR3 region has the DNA TGTGCCAGCAGCTACACAGATACGCAGTATTTT.

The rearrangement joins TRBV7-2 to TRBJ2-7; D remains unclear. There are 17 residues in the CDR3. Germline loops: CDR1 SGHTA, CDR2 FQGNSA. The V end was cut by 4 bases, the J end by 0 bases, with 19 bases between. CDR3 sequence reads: CASSSHAPDGSSYEQYF. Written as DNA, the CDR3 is TGTGCCAGCAGCTCCCACGCCCCAGACGGTAGCTCCTACGAGCAGTACTTC.

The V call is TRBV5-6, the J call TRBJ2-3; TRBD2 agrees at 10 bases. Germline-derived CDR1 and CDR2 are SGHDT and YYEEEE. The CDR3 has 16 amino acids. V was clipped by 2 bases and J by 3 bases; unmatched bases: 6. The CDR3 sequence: CASSFRLAGLTDTQYF. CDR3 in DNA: TGTGCCAGCAGCTTCCGACTAGCGGGCCTGACAGATACGCAGTATTTT.

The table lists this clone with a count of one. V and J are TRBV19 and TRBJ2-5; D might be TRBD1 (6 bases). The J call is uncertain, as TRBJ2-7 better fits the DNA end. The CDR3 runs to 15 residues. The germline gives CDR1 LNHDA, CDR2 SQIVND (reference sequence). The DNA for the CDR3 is TGTGCCAGTAGTCCTTACTCCGGGACACCCTCCGAGCAGTACTTC. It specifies CASSPYSGTPSEQYF.

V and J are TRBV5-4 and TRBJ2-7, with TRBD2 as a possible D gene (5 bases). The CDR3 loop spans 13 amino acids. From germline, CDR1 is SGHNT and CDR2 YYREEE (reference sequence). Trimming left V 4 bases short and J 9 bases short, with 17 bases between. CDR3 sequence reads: CASSQDFVRAQYF. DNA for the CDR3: TGTGCCAGCAGCCAGGACTTTGTGAGGGCGCAGTACTTC.

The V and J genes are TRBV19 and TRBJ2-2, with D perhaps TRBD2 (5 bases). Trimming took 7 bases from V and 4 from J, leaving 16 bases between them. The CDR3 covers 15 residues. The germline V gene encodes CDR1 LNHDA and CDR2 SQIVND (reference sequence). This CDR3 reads CASTPSTGSTGELFF. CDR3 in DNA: TGTGCCAGTACCCCCTCTACGGGGAGCACCGGGGAGCTGTTTTTT.

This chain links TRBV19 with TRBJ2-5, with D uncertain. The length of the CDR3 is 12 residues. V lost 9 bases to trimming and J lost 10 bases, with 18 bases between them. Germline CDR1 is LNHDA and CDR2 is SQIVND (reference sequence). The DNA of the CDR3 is TGTGCCAGGATTACCGGTTATCGCGTCCAGTACTTC. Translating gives CARITGYRVQYF.

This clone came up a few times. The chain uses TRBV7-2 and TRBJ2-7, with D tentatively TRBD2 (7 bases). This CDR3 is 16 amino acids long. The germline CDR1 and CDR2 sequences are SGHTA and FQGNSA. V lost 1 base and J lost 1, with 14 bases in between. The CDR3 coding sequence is TGTGCCAGCAGCTTAGGAGGGGGGGCGAAGTCCTACGAGCAGTACTTC. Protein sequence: CASSLGGGAKSYEQYF.